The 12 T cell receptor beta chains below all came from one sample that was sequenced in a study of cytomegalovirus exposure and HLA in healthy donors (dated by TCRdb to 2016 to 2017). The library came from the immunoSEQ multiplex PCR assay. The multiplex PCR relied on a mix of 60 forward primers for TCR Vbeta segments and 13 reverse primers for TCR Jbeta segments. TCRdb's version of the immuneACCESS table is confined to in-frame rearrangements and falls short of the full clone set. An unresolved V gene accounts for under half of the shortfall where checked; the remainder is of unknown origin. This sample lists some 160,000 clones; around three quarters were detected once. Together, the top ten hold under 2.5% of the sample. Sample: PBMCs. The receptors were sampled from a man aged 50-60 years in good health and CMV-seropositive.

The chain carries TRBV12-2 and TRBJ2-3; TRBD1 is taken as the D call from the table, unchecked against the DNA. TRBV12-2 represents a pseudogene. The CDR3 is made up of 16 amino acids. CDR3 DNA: TGTGCAAGTCGCTCGCGACAGAAAACTAGCACAGATACGCAGTATTTT. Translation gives CASRSRQKTSTDTQYF.

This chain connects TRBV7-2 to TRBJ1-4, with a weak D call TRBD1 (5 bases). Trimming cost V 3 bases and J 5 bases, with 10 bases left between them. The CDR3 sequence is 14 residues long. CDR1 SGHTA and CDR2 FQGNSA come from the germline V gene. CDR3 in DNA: TGTGCCAGCAGCTTCGGCAGGGAAAATGAAAAACTGTTTTTT. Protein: CASSFGRENEKLFF.

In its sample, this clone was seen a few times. CDR3 nucleotide sequence: TGTGCCAGCTCACAAGACAGGGGGGGTTTGGATGGCTACACCTTC. Residues: CASSQDRGGLDGYTF. The chain has TRBV18 and TRBJ1-2; 9 positions match TRBD1. Germline CDR1 reads KGHSH; CDR2 reads LQKENI. J was trimmed by 6 bases and V by 4 bases; bases with no gene match: 9. The CDR3 has 15 residues.

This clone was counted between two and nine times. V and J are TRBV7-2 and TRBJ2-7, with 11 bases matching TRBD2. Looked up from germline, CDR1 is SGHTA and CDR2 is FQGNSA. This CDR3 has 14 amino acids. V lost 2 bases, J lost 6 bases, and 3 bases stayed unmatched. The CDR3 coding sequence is TGTGCCAGCAGCTTACCCGGACTAGCGGGCGAGCAGTACTTC. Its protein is CASSLPGLAGEQYF.

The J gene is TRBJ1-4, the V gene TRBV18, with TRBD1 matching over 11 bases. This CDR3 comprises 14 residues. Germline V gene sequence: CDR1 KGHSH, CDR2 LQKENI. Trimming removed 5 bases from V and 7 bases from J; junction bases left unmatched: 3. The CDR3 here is CASSFGTGGEKLFF. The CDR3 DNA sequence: TGTGCCAGCTCATTCGGGACAGGGGGTGAAAAACTGTTTTTT.

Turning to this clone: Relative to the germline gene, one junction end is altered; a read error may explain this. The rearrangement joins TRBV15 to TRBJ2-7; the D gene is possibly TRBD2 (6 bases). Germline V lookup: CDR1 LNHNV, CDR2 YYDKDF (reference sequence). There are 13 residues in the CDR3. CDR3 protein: CATSRGSSPKRDF. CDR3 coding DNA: TGTGCCACCAGCAGAGGGTCTAGCCCAAAGCGGGACTTC.

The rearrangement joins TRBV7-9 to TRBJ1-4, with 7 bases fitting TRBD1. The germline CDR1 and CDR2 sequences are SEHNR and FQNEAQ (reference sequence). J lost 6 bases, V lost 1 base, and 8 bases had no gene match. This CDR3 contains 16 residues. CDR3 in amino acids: CASSLVESGGDEKLFF. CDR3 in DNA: TGTGCCAGCAGCTTAGTCGAGTCAGGGGGAGATGAAAAACTGTTTTTT.

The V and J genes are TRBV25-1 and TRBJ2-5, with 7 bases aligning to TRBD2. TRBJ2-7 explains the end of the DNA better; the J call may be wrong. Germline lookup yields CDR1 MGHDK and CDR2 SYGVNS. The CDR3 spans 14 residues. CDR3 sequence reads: CASSEYRGVYEQYF. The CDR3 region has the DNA TGTGCCAGCAGTGAATATCGGGGGGTCTACGAGCAGTACTTC.

CDR3 amino acids: CASSSGGSRNEQFF. CDR3 sequence (DNA): TGTGCCAGCAGCTCAGGGGGAAGTAGGAATGAGCAGTTCTTC. This rearrangement joins TRBV7-2 to TRBJ2-1, with 7 bases identical to TRBD1. The ends lost 4 bases at V and 7 bases at J; junction bases unmatched: 7. This CDR3 is 14 amino acids long. The germline gives CDR1 SGHTA, CDR2 FQGNSA.

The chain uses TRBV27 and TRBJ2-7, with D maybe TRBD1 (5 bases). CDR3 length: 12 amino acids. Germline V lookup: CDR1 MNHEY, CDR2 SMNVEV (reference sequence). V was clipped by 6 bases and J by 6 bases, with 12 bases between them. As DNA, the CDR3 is TGTGCCAGCAGCTCAGGGAATAGCGAGCAGTACTTC. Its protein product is CASSSGNSEQYF.

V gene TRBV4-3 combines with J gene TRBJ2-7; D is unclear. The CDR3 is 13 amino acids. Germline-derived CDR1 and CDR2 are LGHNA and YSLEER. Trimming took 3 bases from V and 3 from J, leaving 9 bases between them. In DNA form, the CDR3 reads TGCGCCAGCAGCCAGTTCCGCGTCTACGAGCAGTACTTC. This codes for CASSQFRVYEQYF.

This CDR3 is CASRDRGLREQYF. DNA for the CDR3: TGTGCCAGCAGAGACAGGGGGTTGCGGGAGCAGTACTTC. The V gene is TRBV6-5, the J gene TRBJ2-7; 9 bases map to TRBD1. V was pared by 6 bases and J by 7 bases, with 7 bases of the junction left unmatched. CDR1 MNHEY and CDR2 SVGAGI come from the germline V gene. CDR3 length: 13 amino acids.